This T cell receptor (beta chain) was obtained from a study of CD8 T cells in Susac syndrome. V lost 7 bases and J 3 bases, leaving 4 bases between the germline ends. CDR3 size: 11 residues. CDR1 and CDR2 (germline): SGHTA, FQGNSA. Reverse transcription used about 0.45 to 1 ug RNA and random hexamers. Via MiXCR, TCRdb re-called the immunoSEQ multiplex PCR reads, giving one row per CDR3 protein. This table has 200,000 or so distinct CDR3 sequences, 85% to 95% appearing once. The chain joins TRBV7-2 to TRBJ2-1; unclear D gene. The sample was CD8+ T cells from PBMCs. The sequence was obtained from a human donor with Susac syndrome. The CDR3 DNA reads TGTGCCAGCAACCACTACAATGAGCAGTTCTTC. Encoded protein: CASNHYNEQFF. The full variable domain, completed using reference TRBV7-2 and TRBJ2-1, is GAGVSQSPSNKVTEKGKDVELRCDPISGHTALYWYRQSLGQGLEFLIYFQGNSAPDKSGLPSDRFSAERTGGSVSTLTIQRTQQEDSAVYLCASNHYNEQFFGPGTRLTVL.